The clone carrying this T cell receptor beta chain came up once. The antigen is unknown. Germline V lookup: CDR1 SGHAT, CDR2 FQNNGV. Trimming cost V 6 bases and J 1 base, with 13 bases left between them. The CDR3 is 15 residues long. Repertoires were sampled repeatedly during chemoradiotherapy. Produced via immunoSEQ multiplex PCR; TCRdb's table is partial and in-frame only. Of roughly 13,000 clones in the sample, approximately 71% were seen once. This sample is part of a study of chemoradiotherapy in HPV16-positive cancers. Study-wide context: Candidate HPV-specific T-cell clones and common TCR motifs came from functional assays in a couple of HPV16-positive patients.

Points from the study as a whole: During treatment, candidate HPV-specific clones and E7-related motifs expanded in tumor.

V usage is TRBV11-2 and J usage is TRBJ1-5; D is unclear. Specimen collection occurred from a patient who underwent chemoradiotherapy. The TCR sequence derives from a human donor with HPV-associated anogenital cancer. In DNA, the CDR3 is TGTGCCAGCAGTTGGGCCGCGGGGAGCAATCAGCCCCAGCATTTT. Translated: CASSWAAGSNQPQHF.